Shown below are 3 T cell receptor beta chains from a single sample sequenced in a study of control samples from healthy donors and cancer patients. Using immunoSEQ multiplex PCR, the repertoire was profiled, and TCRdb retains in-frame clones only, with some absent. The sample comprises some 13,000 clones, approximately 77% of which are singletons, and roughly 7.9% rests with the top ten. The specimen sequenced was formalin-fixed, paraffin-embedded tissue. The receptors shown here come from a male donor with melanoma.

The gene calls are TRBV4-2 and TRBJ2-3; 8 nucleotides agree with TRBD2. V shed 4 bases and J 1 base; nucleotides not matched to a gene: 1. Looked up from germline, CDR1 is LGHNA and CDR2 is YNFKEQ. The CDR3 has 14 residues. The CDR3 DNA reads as TGTGCCAGCAGCCCGCGGGGGGGCACAGATACGCAGTATTTT. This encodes CASSPRGGTDTQYF.

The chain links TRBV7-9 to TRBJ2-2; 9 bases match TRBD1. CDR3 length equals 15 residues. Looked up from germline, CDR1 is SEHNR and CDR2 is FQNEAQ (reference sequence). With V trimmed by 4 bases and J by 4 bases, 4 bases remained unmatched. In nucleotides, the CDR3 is TGTGCCAGCAGCTCCCGGGACAGGGCCACCGGGGAGCTGTTTTTT. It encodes CASSSRDRATGELFF.

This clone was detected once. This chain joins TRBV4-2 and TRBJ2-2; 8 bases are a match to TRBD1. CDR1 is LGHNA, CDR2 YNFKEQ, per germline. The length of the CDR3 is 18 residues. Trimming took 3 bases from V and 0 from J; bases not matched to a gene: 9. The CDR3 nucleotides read TGTGCCAGCAGCCAGTTCCCGGACAGGGTCGCGAACACCGGGGAGCTGTTTTTT. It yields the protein CASSQFPDRVANTGELFF.